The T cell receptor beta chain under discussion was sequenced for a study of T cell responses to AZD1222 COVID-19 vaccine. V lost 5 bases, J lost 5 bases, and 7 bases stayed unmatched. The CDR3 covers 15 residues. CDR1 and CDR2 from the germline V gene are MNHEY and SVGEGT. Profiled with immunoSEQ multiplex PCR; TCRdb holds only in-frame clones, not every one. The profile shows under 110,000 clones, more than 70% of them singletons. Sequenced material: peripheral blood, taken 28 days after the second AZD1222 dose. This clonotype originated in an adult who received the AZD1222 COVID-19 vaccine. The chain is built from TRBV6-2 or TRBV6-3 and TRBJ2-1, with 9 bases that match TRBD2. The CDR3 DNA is TGTGCCAGCAGTCCCGGACTAGCGAAAAACAATGAGCAGTTCTTC. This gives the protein CASSPGLAKNNEQFF.